The 23 T cell receptor beta chains presented below share a single source sample, sequenced in a study of blood T cell repertoires in COVID-19. Sequencing used immunoSEQ multiplex PCR; TCRdb keeps in-frame clones, though not all of them. Found here are under 250,000 clones, 84% of them singletons; the top ten hold roughly 1.8%. The sequenced sample consisted of PBMCs or T cells enriched from blood (not recorded which). These receptors came from a man in his 60s who had recovered from COVID-19.

This chain connects TRBV5-1 to TRBJ1-5; tentative D call: TRBD1 (6 bases). CDR3 size: 15 residues. Trimming left V 4 bases short and J 3 bases short, with 14 bases between. Per the germline V gene, CDR1 is SGHRS and CDR2 is YFSETQ. The CDR3 loop is CASSERGQTNQPQHF. DNA of the CDR3: TGCGCCAGCAGCGAACGGGGACAAACCAATCAGCCCCAGCATTTT.

The rearrangement joins TRBV10-3 to TRBJ2-1; TRBD2 matches at 10 bases. The CDR3 has 15 amino acids. With 6 bases clipped from V and 0 bases from J, the junction kept 2 bases outside the gene matches. Germline V gene sequence: CDR1 ENHRY, CDR2 SYGVKD. CDR3 protein: CAIRAGGSSYNEQFF. The CDR3 coding sequence is TGTGCCATCAGAGCGGGGGGGTCCTCCTACAATGAGCAGTTCTTC.

The CDR3 coding sequence is TGTGCCAGCAGCCAAGGAGCCCAGGTGAACACCGGGGAGCTGTTTTTT. Translating gives CASSQGAQVNTGELFF. This sequence joins TRBV3-1 (or the pseudogene TRBV3-2) and TRBJ2-2; D call uncertain. The CDR3 totals 16 residues. Germline V gives CDR1 LGHDT, CDR2 YNNKEL (reference sequence). Between the trimmed V and J ends, which lost 1 base and 1 base, there was a span of 10 bases.

The genes are TRBV29-1 and TRBJ2-1; D gene ambiguous. This CDR3 spans 10 amino acids. Trimming took 4 bases from V and 8 from J, leaving 6 bases between them. Germline V gene sequence: CDR1 SQVTM, CDR2 ANQGSEA. CDR3 sequence: CSVALHEQFF. In DNA, the CDR3 is TGCAGCGTTGCCCTACATGAGCAGTTCTTC.

The chain links TRBV18 to TRBJ2-1, with D unclear. This CDR3 comprises 12 residues. V lost 3 bases to trimming and J lost 5 bases, with 5 bases between them. Per germline, CDR1 KGHSH and CDR2 LQKENI. The CDR3 sequence: CASSPNNNEQFF. In DNA form, the CDR3 reads TGTGCCAGCTCACCTAACAACAATGAGCAGTTCTTC.

A few counts support this clone. This chain links TRBV9 with TRBJ2-2; D gene uncertain. Germline CDR1 and CDR2: SGDLS and YYNGEE. Trimming pared 1 base from V and 1 base from J, leaving 11 bases between. This CDR3 is 16 amino acids long. CDR3 protein: CASSVMGSWNTGELFF. DNA of the CDR3: TGTGCCAGCAGCGTAATGGGCAGTTGGAACACCGGGGAGCTGTTTTTT.

The CDR3 sequence is CASRRPREKLFF. DNA for the CDR3: TGTGCCAGCAGACGTCCGAGGGAAAAACTGTTTTTT. The rearrangement links TRBV7-6 to TRBJ1-4, with D hard to call. This CDR3 is built from 12 residues. From germline, CDR1 is SGHVS and CDR2 FNYEAQ. Trimming cost V 6 bases and J 8 bases, with 10 bases left between them.

The genes are TRBV7-2 and TRBJ1-1; TRBD1 matches 7 bases. The CDR3 runs 16 residues. Per the germline V gene, CDR1 is SGHTA and CDR2 is FQGNSA. V lost 6 bases to trimming and J lost 1 base; unmatched junction nucleotides: 11. This CDR3 is CASSTIPGTANTEAFF. CDR3 bases: TGTGCCAGCAGTACCATCCCCGGGACAGCGAACACTGAAGCTTTCTTT. Based on the CDR3 plus reference TRBV7-2 and TRBJ1-1, the full variable domain is GAGVSQSPSNKVTEKGKDVELRCDPISGHTALYWYRQSLGQGLEFLIYFQGNSAPDKSGLPSDRFSAERTGGSVSTLTIQRTQQEDSAVYLCASSTIPGTANTEAFFGQGTRLTVV.

Written as DNA, the CDR3 is TGTGCCTGGACCGGGACACCTAATTCACCCCTCCACTTT. Amino acids: CAWTGTPNSPLHF. The genes are TRBV30 and TRBJ1-6, with D maybe TRBD1 (6 bases). This CDR3 region has 13 residues. The V end lost 4 bases, the J end lost 6 bases, and 10 bases lay between the germline ends. Looked up from germline, CDR1 is GTSNPN and CDR2 is SVGIG (reference sequence).

This chain joins TRBV3-1 (or the pseudogene TRBV3-2) and TRBJ2-1; 14 bases match TRBD2. V was clipped by 2 bases and J by 2 bases; unmatched bases: 8. Germline-derived CDR1 and CDR2 are LGHDT and YNNKEL (reference sequence). This CDR3 spans 19 amino acids. This CDR3 reads CASSQKRLAGGPAYNEQFF. CDR3 coding DNA: TGTGCCAGCAGCCAAAAACGACTAGCGGGGGGGCCAGCCTACAATGAGCAGTTCTTC.

V gene TRBV15 combines with J gene TRBJ2-6; D remains ambiguous. In germline, CDR1 is LNHNV, CDR2 YYDKDF (reference sequence). The CDR3 is made up of 19 amino acids. Trimming stripped 0 bases from V and 0 bases from J, with 15 bases between. For the CDR3, the DNA is TGTGCCACCAGCAGAGATCTGGGCGTCGGCTACTCTGGGGCCAACGTCCTGACTTTC. It specifies CATSRDLGVGYSGANVLTF.

This clone appeared a single time. The CDR3 spells CASSPRTDNTGELFF. In DNA, the CDR3 is TGTGCCAGCAGCCCCAGGACAGACAACACCGGGGAGCTGTTTTTT. The rearrangement joins TRBV7-9 to TRBJ2-2; tentative D call: TRBD1 (6 bases). In germline, CDR1 is SEHNR, CDR2 FQNEAQ (reference sequence). The CDR3 runs 15 residues. Deletions cut 5 bases from V and 2 bases from J, with 12 bases between.

V usage is TRBV7-8 and J usage is TRBJ1-4; D unresolved. CDR3 length: 15 residues. V gave up 4 bases and J gave up 5 bases, with 14 bases separating them. Germline V lookup: CDR1 SGHVS, CDR2 FQNEAQ. For the CDR3, the DNA is TGTGCCAGCAGCTCCCCCGGAGGCTTAAATGAAAAACTGTTTTTT. As protein: CASSSPGGLNEKLFF.

This chain joins TRBV6-5 and TRBJ1-1; TRBD1 might be the D (6 bases). Trimming left V 3 bases short and J 10 bases short, with 12 bases between. The CDR3 totals 12 residues. From germline, CDR1 is MNHEY and CDR2 SVGAGI. The CDR3 DNA is TGTGCCAGCAGTTATAGGGGGGGGGCAGCTTTCTTT. It translates to CASSYRGGAAFF.

The chain is built from TRBV6-5 and TRBJ2-3; no definite D call. This CDR3 is 13 amino acids long. The V end was cut by 6 bases, the J end by 8 bases, with 15 bases between. The germline V gene has CDR1 MNHEY and CDR2 SVGAGI. In nucleotides, the CDR3 is TGTGCCAGCAGCTCCCCCCTAGGTGTTACGCAGTATTTT. The encoded protein is CASSSPLGVTQYF.

The V gene is TRBV11-3, the J gene TRBJ2-2, with 9 bases lining up with TRBD1. The CDR3 has 15 residues. Unmatched junction bases numbered 4, after V lost 3 bases and J lost 5 bases. Germline V lookup: CDR1 SGHNT, CDR2 YENEEA. CDR3 DNA: TGTGCCAGCAGCTTTTTGACAGGGGGAACCGGGGAGCTGTTTTTT. Protein sequence: CASSFLTGGTGELFF.

The sample holds one count of this clone. The chain employs TRBV7-3 and TRBJ1-3; no definite D call. Germline CDR1 and CDR2: SGHTA and FQGTGA. The V end lost 6 bases, the J end lost 0 bases, and 12 bases lay between the germline ends. The length of the CDR3 is 15 residues. The chain's CDR3 is CASSRAPGSGNTIYF. Written as DNA, the CDR3 is TGTGCCAGCAGTCGCGCCCCAGGCTCTGGAAACACCATATATTTT.

The V call is TRBV3-1 (or the pseudogene TRBV3-2), the J call TRBJ2-2; 8 positions match TRBD1. V shed 6 bases and J 1 base; nucleotides not matched to a gene: 7. The CDR3 sequence is 16 residues long. Looked up from germline, CDR1 is LGHDT and CDR2 is YNNKEL (reference sequence). For the CDR3, the DNA is TGTGCCAGCAGACAAACCGGGACAGGGAACACCGGGGAGCTGTTTTTT. Encoded protein: CASRQTGTGNTGELFF.

This clone appeared a few times. This chain connects TRBV18 to TRBJ1-2; perhaps TRBD1 as D (6 bases). Between the trimmed V and J ends, which lost 3 bases and 3 bases, there was a span of 11 bases. CDR3 length equals 14 residues. Germline lookup yields CDR1 KGHSH and CDR2 LQKENI. The CDR3 protein is CASSPEQGYYGYTF. The CDR3 DNA reads TGTGCCAGCTCACCGGAACAGGGCTACTATGGCTACACCTTC.

The V call is TRBV6-5, the J call TRBJ2-7; a possible D gene is TRBD1 (5 bases). V lost 5 bases and J lost 3, with 17 bases in between. Germline-derived CDR1 and CDR2 are MNHEY and SVGAGI. The CDR3 covers 15 residues. The chain's CDR3 is CASSLRVGQGYEQYF. For the CDR3, the DNA is TGTGCCAGCAGTCTAAGGGTGGGGCAGGGCTACGAGCAGTACTTC.

This chain connects TRBV12-5 to TRBJ2-3, with D tentatively TRBD1 (5 bases). Between the trimmed V and J ends, which lost 4 bases and 6 bases, there was a span of 11 bases. The CDR3 has 13 amino acids. Germline V gene lookup returns CDR1 LGHNT and CDR2 FRNRAP. CDR3 protein: CASGYSGLDTQYF. The CDR3 nucleotides read TGTGCTAGTGGTTACTCAGGGTTGGATACGCAGTATTTT.

This rearrangement joins TRBV25-1 to TRBJ2-1, with D possibly TRBD1 on 5 matching bases. V dropped 4 bases and J dropped 7 bases, with 11 bases sitting between them. This CDR3 is 13 amino acids long. CDR1 and CDR2 from the germline V gene are MGHDK and SYGVNS. CDR3 amino acids: CASSGLGVNEQFF. CDR3 in DNA: TGTGCCAGCAGTGGATTAGGGGTAAATGAGCAGTTCTTC.

This clone has a count of ten or more. The rearrangement links TRBV27 to TRBJ1-4; D gene unclear. Between the trimmed V and J ends, which lost 5 bases and 4 bases, there was a span of 17 bases. This CDR3 spans 16 amino acids. Germline V gene sequence: CDR1 MNHEY, CDR2 SMNVEV (reference sequence). Written as DNA, the CDR3 is TGTGCCAGCAGTCCCCAGTCGAACAGTTATAATGAAAAACTGTTTTTT. Amino acids: CASSPQSNSYNEKLFF. The whole variable domain, remainder taken from reference TRBV27 and TRBJ1-4, is EAQVTQNPRYLITVTGKKLTVTCSQNMNHEYMSWYRQDPGLGLRQIYYSMNVEVTDKGDVPEGYKVSRKEKRNFPLILESPSPNQTSLYFCASSPQSNSYNEKLFFGSGTQLSVL.